This T cell receptor beta chain was recorded in a study of cytomegalovirus exposure and HLA in healthy donors. Study-wide context: There were 70 million to 95 million unique TCRs (from HLA-typed donors) in an early data release. General study points: V segments that were indistinguishable, TRBV6-2 and TRBV6-3 among them, were omitted from analysis. The study reported that TCR beta sequences accurately predicted HLA-A and HLA-B alleles in most subjects. Beyond CMV serostatus, there was no information to go on about immune exposure.

As regards this clone: Its antigen is not identified.

CDR1 SQVTM and CDR2 ANQGSEA come from the germline V gene. The CDR3 has 13 amino acids. V gave up 8 bases and J gave up 2 bases, with 15 bases separating them. Both 60 Vbeta primers and 13 Jbeta primers went into the PCR. The repertoire was sequenced with immunoSEQ multiplex PCR; TCRdb's copy has only in-frame clones and lacks some. Of 130,000 or so clones listed, 65% to 75% are singletons. The TCR was taken from a man aged 35 to 55 in good health and CMV-seropositive. The chain carries TRBV29-1 and TRBJ2-5; possible D gene TRBD1, 6 bases. Source material: PBMCs. The CDR3 is CSFVGQPQETQYF. The CDR3 nucleotides read TGCAGCTTTGTTGGACAGCCTCAAGAGACCCAGTACTTC.